This is a list of T cell receptor beta chains from one sample in a study of patients and donors after allogeneic stem cell transplantation. TCRdb reanalysed the RT-PCR reads using MiXCR and keeps one entry per CDR3 protein. The repertoire holds 390,000 or so distinct CDR3 sequences, 15% to 20% seen once, with 7.2% in the top ten. Sequenced: blood, either unsorted or a sorted T cell fraction (not recorded which). Receptors originate from a human donor who was either an allogeneic HSCT recipient or a stem cell or donor lymphocyte infusion donor (not recorded which). It is not recorded whose cells these are; they may come from a transplant donor. Both conserved end residues are part of each CDR3. The D gene is left open where the match is weak. Rows may omit the clone size; those that give it use once, few, many or a size class.

v_call,clone_size,j_call,d_call,cdr3_nt,cdr3_aa
TRBV4-3,.,TRBJ2-3,.,TGCGCCAGCAGCCAAGAATGGCAGGTAACAGATACGCAGTATTTT,CASSQEWQVTDTQYF
TRBV10-1,few,TRBJ1-5,.,TGCGCCAGCAGTGAGTCGAGGGATCCAGGCAATCAGCCCCAGCATTTT,CASSESRDPGNQPQHF
TRBV5-1,few,TRBJ1-5,.,TGCGCCAGCAGCTTGGAAGGGCCGTATAGCAATCAGCCCCAGCATTTT,CASSLEGPYSNQPQHF
TRBV20-1,few,TRBJ2-6,TRBD1,TGCAGTGCCTTGACAGGGGGAATCTCTGGGGCCAACGTCCTGACTTTC,CSALTGGISGANVLTF
TRBV6-2/TRBV6-3,few,TRBJ1-6,.,TGTGCCAGCAGTTCTCCCACTTGGGGGAATTCACCCCTCCACTTT,CASSSPTWGNSPLHF
TRBV5-1,many,TRBJ2-7,.,TGCGCCAGCAGCACCACAGGCACCTACGAGCAGTACTTC,CASSTTGTYEQYF
TRBV6-2/TRBV6-3,few,TRBJ2-7,.,TGTGCCAGCAGTTACACAGGGGAGGCCTACGAGCAGTACTTC,CASSYTGEAYEQYF
TRBV7-9,few,TRBJ1-3,TRBD1,TGTGCCAGCAGCTTCTCGACAGGGAGCGACGGAAACACCATATATTTT,CASSFSTGSDGNTIYF
TRBV6-5,many,TRBJ2-1,TRBD2,TGTGCCAGCAGTTCCGGGACTAGCGCCTACAATGAGCAGTTCTTC,CASSSGTSAYNEQFF
TRBV6-2/TRBV6-3,few,TRBJ2-4,.,TGTGCCAGCACCGGCAGGGGAAACATTCAGTACTTC,CASTGRGNIQYF
TRBV5-8,once,TRBJ2-1,.,TGTGCCAGCAGCCTCCTTTCTGGCCGGCACAATGAGCAGTTCTTC,CASSLLSGRHNEQFF
TRBV18,.,TRBJ2-7,TRBD1,TGTGCCAGCTCACCACCGGGGACAGGGGGCTCCTACGAGCAGTACTTC,CASSPPGTGGSYEQYF
TRBV3-1,.,TRBJ2-5,.,TGTGCCAGCAGCCCCCTCTTGGGAGGTCAAGAGACCCAGTACTTC,CASSPLLGGQETQYF
TRBV11-1,few,TRBJ1-1,.,TGTGCCAGCAGCTTAGGACTGACGAACACTGAAGCTTTCTTT,CASSLGLTNTEAFF
TRBV5-1,.,TRBJ2-1,.,TGCGCCAGCAGCTCTTTAAATAAGGCTCAGAATGAGCAGTTCTTC,CASSSLNKAQNEQFF
TRBV2,few,TRBJ2-7,TRBD1,TGTGCCAGCAGGATTTACCCCCTCGGGGAGGGACAGGGCTACGAGCAGTACTTC,CASRIYPLGEGQGYEQYF
TRBV4-3,few,TRBJ2-5,TRBD1,TGCGCCAGCAGCCAAGTGAGGGGGACAGGGGGCGGAGAGACCCAGTACTTC,CASSQVRGTGGGETQYF
TRBV4-2,few,TRBJ2-3,.,TGTGCCAGCAGCCAAGATCGGTGGGGCCAAACGGAAGATACGCAGTATTTT,CASSQDRWGQTEDTQYF
TRBV27,.,TRBJ2-1,TRBD2,TGTGCCAGCAGTTTAACGGGACTAGCGATCTACAATGAGCAGTTCTTC,CASSLTGLAIYNEQFF
TRBV5-6,.,TRBJ2-5,TRBD2,TGTGCCAGCAGCGAACCTGCGGGAGGGCGAGAAGAGACCCAGTACTTC,CASSEPAGGREETQYF